This paragraph covers one TCR beta chain sequence. This sample is drawn from a study of T cell changes during pregnancy in multiple sclerosis. Sequenced by immunoSEQ multiplex PCR; TCRdb stores in-frame clones only, minus some. The profile shows around 17,000 clones, 95% to 97% of them singletons. Sequenced here: peripheral blood, sampled in the third trimester of pregnancy. The sequence came from a female donor with multiple sclerosis, enrolled in a pregnancy study.

The CDR3 protein is CASSPLRGAASGNTIYF. The CDR3 bases are TGCGCCAGCAGCCCGTTGCGGGGGGCAGCTTCTGGAAACACCATATATTTT. The chain employs TRBV4-1 and TRBJ1-3, with D possibly TRBD1 on 6 matching bases. Between the trimmed V and J ends, which lost 4 bases and 1 base, there was a span of 17 bases. Germline V gene lookup returns CDR1 MGHRA and CDR2 YSYEKL. CDR3 length equals 17 residues.